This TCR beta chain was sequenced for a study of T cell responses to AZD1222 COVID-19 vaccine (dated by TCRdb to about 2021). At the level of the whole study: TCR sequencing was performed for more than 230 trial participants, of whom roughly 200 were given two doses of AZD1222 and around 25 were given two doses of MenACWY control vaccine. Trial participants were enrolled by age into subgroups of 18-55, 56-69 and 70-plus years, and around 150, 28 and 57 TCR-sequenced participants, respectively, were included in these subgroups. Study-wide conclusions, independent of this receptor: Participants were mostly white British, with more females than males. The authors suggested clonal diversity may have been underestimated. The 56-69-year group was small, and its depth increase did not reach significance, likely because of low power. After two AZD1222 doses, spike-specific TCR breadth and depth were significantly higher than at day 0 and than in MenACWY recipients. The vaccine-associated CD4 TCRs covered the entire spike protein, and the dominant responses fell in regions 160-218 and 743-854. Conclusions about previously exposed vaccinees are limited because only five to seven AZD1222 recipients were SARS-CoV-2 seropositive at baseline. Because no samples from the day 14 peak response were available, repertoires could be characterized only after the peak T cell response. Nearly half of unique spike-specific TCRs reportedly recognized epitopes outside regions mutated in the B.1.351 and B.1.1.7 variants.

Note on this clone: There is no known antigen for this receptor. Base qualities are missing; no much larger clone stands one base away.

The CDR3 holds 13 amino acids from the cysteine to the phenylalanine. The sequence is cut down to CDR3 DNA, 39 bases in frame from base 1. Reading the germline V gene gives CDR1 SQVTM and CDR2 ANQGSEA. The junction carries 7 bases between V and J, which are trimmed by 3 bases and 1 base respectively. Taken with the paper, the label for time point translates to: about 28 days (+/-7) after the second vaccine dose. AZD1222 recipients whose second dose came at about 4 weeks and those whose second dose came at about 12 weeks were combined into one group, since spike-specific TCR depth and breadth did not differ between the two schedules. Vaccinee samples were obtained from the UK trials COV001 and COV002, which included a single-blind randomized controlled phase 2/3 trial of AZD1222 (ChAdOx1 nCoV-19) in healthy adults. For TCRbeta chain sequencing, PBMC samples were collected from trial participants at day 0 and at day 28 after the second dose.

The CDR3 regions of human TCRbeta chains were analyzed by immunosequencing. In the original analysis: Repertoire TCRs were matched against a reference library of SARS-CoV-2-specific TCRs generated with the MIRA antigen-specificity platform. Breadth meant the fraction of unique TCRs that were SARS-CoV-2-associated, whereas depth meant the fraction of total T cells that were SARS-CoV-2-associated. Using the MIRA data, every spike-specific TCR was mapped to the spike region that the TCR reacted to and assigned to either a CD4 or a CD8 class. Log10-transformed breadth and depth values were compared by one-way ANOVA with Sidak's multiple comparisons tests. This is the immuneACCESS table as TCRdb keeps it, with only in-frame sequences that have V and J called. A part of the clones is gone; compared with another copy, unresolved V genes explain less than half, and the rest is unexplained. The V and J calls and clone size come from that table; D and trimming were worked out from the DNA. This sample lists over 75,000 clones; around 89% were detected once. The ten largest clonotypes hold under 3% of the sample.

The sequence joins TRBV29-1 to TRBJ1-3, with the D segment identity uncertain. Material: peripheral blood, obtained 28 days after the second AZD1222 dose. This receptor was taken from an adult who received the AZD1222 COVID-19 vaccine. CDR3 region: CSVEVGSGNTIYF. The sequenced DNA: TGCAGCGTTGAGGTGGGATCTGGAAACACCATATATTTT.